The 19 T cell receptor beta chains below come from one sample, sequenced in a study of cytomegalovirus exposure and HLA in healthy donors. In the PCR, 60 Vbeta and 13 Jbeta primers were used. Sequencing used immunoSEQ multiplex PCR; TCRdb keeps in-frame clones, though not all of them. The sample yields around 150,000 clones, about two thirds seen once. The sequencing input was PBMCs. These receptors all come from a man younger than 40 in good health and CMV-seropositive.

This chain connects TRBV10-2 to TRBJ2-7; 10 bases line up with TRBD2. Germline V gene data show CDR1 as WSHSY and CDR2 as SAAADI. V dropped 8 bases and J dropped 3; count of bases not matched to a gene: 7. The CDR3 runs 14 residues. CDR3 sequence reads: CASGVLAGDYEQYF. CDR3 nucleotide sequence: TGCGCCAGCGGGGTTCTAGCGGGGGACTACGAGCAGTACTTC.

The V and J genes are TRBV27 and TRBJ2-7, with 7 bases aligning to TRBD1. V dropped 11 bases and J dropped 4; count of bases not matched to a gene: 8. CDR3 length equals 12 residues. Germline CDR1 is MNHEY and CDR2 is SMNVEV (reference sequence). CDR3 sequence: CACWDRKYEQYF. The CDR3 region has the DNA TGTGCCTGTTGGGACAGAAAATACGAGCAGTACTTC.

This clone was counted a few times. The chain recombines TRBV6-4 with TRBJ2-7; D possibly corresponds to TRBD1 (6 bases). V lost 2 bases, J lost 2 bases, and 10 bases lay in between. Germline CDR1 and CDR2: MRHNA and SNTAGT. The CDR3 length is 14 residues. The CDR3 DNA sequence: TGTGCCAGCAGTGACCAGGCAGGGGCCTACGAGCAGTACTTC. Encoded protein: CASSDQAGAYEQYF.

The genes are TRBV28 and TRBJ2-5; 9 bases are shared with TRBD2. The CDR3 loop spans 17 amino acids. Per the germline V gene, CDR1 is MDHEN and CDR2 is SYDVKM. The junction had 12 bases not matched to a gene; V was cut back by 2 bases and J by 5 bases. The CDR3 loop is CASSLPPLAGLGETQYF. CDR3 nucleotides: TGTGCCAGCAGTTTACCCCCCCTAGCGGGGTTAGGTGAGACCCAGTACTTC.

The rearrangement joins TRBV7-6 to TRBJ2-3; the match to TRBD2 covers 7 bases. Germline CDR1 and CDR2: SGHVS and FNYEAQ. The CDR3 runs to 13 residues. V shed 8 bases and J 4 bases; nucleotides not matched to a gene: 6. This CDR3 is CASGTSVPDTQYF. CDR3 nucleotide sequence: TGTGCCAGCGGTACTAGCGTCCCAGATACGCAGTATTTT.

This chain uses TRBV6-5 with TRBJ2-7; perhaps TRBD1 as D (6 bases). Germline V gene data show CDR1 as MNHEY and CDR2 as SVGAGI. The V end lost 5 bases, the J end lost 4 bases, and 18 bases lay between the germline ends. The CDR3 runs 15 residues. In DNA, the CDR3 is TGTGCCAGCAGTCAACAGGGCTTTGGGATTTACGAGCAGTACTTC. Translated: CASSQQGFGIYEQYF.

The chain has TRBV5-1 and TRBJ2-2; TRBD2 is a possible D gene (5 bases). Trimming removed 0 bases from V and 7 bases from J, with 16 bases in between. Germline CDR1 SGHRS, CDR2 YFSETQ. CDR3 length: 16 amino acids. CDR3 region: CASSLVLASMGGELFF. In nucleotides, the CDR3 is TGCGCCAGCAGCTTGGTTCTAGCATCAATGGGCGGGGAGCTGTTTTTT.

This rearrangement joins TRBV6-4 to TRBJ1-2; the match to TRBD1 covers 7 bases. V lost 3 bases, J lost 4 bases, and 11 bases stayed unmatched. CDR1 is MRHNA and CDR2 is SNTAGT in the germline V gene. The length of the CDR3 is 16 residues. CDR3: CASSDPYRDRAYGYTF. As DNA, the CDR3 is TGTGCCAGCAGTGATCCCTACCGGGACAGAGCCTATGGCTACACCTTC.

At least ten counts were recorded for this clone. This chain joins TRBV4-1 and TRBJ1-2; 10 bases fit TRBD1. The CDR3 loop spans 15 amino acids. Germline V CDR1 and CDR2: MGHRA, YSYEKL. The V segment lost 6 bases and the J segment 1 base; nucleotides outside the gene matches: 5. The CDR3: CASSWDRGSNYGYTF. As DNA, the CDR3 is TGCGCCAGCAGTTGGGACAGGGGAAGTAACTATGGCTACACCTTC.

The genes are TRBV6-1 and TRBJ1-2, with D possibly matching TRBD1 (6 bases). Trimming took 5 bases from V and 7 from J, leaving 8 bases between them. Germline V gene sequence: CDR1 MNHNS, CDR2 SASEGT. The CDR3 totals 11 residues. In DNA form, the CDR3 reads TGTGCCAGCAGTCGACAGGCTGGCTACACCTTC. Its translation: CASSRQAGYTF.

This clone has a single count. The CDR3 here is CASSFWQGGYGYTF. CDR3 coding DNA: TGTGCCAGCAGTTTCTGGCAGGGAGGCTATGGCTACACCTTC. The J gene is TRBJ1-2, the V gene TRBV27, with D possibly matching TRBD1 (5 bases). Deletions cut 3 bases from V and 4 bases from J, with 12 bases between. This CDR3 comprises 14 residues. Germline V gene data show CDR1 as MNHEY and CDR2 as SMNVEV (reference sequence).

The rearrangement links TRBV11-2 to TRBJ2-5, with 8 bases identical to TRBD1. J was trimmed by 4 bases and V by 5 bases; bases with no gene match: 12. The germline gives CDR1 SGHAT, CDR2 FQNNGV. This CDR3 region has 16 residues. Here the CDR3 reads CASSPRGGQGTETQYF. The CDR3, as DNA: TGTGCCAGCAGCCCCCGAGGTGGACAGGGAACAGAGACCCAGTACTTC.

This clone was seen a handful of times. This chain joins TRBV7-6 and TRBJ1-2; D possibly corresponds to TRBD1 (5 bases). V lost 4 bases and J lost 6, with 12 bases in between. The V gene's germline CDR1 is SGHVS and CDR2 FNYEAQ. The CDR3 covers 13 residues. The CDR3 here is CASSSVGGDGYTF. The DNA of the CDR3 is TGTGCCAGCAGCTCCGTGGGGGGTGATGGCTACACCTTC.

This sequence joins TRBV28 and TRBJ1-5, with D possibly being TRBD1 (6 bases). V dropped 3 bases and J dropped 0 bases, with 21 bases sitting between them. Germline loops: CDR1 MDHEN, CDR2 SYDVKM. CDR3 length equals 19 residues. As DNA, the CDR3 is TGTGCCAGCAGTTTCGCTGGGGGGGGGCGCTCCGATAGCAATCAGCCCCAGCATTTT. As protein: CASSFAGGGRSDSNQPQHF.

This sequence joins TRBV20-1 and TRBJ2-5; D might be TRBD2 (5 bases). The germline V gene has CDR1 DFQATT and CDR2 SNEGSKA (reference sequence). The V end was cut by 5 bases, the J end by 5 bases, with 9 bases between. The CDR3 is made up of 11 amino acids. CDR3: CSAGPGETQYF. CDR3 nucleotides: TGCAGTGCTGGGCCGGGGGAGACCCAGTACTTC.

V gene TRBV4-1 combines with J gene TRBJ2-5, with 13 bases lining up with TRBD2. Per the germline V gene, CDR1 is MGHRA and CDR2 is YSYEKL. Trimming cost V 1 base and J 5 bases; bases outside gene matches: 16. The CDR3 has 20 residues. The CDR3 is CASSQGGGLAGDPPMETQYF. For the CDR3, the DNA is TGCGCCAGCAGCCAAGGGGGAGGACTAGCGGGAGATCCCCCTATGGAGACCCAGTACTTC.

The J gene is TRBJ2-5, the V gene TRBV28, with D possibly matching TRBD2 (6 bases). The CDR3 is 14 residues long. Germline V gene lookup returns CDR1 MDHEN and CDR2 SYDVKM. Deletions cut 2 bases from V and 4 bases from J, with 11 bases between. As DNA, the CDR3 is TGTGCCAGCAGTTTACCCGCGGGGCGAGAGACCCAGTACTTC. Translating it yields CASSLPAGRETQYF.

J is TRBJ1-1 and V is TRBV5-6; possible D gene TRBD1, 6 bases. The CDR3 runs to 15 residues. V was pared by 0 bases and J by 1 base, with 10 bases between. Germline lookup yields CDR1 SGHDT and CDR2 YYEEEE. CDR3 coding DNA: TGTGCCAGCAGCTTGGGGAGAGGGGGGAACACTGAAGCTTTCTTT. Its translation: CASSLGRGGNTEAFF.

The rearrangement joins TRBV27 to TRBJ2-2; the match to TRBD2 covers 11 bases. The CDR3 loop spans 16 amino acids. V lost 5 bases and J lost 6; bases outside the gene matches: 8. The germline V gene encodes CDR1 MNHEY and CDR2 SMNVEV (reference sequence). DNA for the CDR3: TGTGCCAGCAGTACTTATAGCGGGAGGGCCCCCGGGGAGCTGTTTTTT. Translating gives CASSTYSGRAPGELFF.